Listed below are T cell receptor beta chains from one sample, sequenced in a study of blood T cell repertoires in COVID-19. Here immunoSEQ multiplex PCR was the method, and the copy in TCRdb shows in-frame clones only, minus some. Of approximately 210,000 clones in the sample, 88% are singletons; the top ten hold about 1.5%. Input material: peripheral blood. These receptors were taken from a man younger than 30 with active or convalescent COVID-19. Each CDR3 is given with its conserved first and last residue. The order of the fields is D gene, J gene, V gene, clone size, CDR3 DNA, CDR3 protein. The D gene is left open where the match is weak. Part of the rows lack a size; the others show once, few, many or a class for expanded clones.

D: .
J: TRBJ2-2
V: TRBV19
size: .
DNA: TGTGCCAGTAGTCAAACACACACGAACACCGGGGAGCTGTTTTTT
CDR3: CASSQTHTNTGELFF

D: .
J: TRBJ2-7
V: TRBV7-8
size: few
DNA: TGTGCCAGCAGCTTCGACAGGACCTCCTACGAGCAGTACTTC
CDR3: CASSFDRTSYEQYF

D: .
J: TRBJ1-1
V: TRBV7-8
size: .
DNA: TGTGCCAGCAGCCTGAGGGGGGGTCTTGACACTGAAGCTTTCTTT
CDR3: CASSLRGGLDTEAFF

D: TRBD1
J: TRBJ2-7
V: TRBV5-5
size: .
DNA: TGTGCCAGCAGCTTGGGGCAGGGGGCCTACGAGCAGTACTTC
CDR3: CASSLGQGAYEQYF

D: TRBD2
J: TRBJ2-3
V: TRBV15
size: .
DNA: TGTGCCACCAGCACCGGGACTAGCGGGAGGACAGATACGCAGTATTTT
CDR3: CATSTGTSGRTDTQYF

D: .
J: TRBJ2-1
V: TRBV29-1
size: .
DNA: TGCAGCGTTGGTCCTGGGAGGGGGAATGAGCAGTTCTTC
CDR3: CSVGPGRGNEQFF

D: .
J: TRBJ1-6
V: TRBV9
size: .
DNA: TGTGCCAGCAGCGTAGCTGAGAACTATAATTCACCCCTCCACTTT
CDR3: CASSVAENYNSPLHF

D: .
J: TRBJ1-4
V: TRBV15
size: .
DNA: TGTGCCACCAGCAGAATATCCGGTCTCGGGAACGAAAAACTGTTTTTT
CDR3: CATSRISGLGNEKLFF

D: TRBD2
J: TRBJ2-1
V: TRBV10-1
size: .
DNA: TGCGCCAGCAGGGACGGACTAGCGGCCCCCGATGAGCAGTTCTTC
CDR3: CASRDGLAAPDEQFF

D: TRBD2
J: TRBJ2-1
V: TRBV4-1
size: .
DNA: TGCGCCAGCAGCCAAGAGGGCGGGAGGCTCTACAATGAGCAGTTCTTC
CDR3: CASSQEGGRLYNEQFF

D: .
J: TRBJ1-1
V: TRBV5-1
size: .
DNA: TGCGCCAGCAGCTTAGAGGGAGTGAACACTGAAGCTTTCTTT
CDR3: CASSLEGVNTEAFF

D: .
J: TRBJ1-2
V: TRBV7-8
size: .
DNA: TGTGCCAGCAGCTTAGCGACTCCAGGGGTTACGTCGCTGTACACCTTC
CDR3: CASSLATPGVTSLYTF

D: TRBD2
J: TRBJ2-7
V: TRBV28
size: .
DNA: TGTGCCAGCAAGCCCCATACTAGCGGCAGCCCCTACGAGCAGTACTTC
CDR3: CASKPHTSGSPYEQYF

D: TRBD2
J: TRBJ2-5
V: TRBV9
size: .
DNA: TGTGCCAGCAGCGCACGGGGGGGTACGTTACAAGAGACCCAGTACTTC
CDR3: CASSARGGTLQETQYF

D: .
J: TRBJ1-3
V: TRBV9
size: once
DNA: TGTGCCAGCAGCCCGGGAGGAGGTTCTGGAAACACCATATATTTT
CDR3: CASSPGGGSGNTIYF

D: TRBD1
J: TRBJ1-3
V: TRBV28
size: .
DNA: TGTGCCAGCAGCGGACAGGACAGGGTATTTTCTTCAAACACCATATATTTT
CDR3: CASSGQDRVFSSNTIYF